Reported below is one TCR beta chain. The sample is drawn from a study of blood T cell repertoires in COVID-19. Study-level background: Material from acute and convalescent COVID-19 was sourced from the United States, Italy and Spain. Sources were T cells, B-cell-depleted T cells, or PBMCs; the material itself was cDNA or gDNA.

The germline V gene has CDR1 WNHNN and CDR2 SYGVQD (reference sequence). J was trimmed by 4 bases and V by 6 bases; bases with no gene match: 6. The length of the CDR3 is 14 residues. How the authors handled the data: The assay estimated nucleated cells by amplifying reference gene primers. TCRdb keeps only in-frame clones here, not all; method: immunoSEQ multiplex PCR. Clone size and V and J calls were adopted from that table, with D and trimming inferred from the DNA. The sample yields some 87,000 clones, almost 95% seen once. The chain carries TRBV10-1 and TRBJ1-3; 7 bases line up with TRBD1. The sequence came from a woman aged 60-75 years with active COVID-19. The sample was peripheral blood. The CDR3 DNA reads TGCGCCAGCAGCCCCGGGACAGCGGGAAACACCATATATTTT. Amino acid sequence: CASSPGTAGNTIYF.